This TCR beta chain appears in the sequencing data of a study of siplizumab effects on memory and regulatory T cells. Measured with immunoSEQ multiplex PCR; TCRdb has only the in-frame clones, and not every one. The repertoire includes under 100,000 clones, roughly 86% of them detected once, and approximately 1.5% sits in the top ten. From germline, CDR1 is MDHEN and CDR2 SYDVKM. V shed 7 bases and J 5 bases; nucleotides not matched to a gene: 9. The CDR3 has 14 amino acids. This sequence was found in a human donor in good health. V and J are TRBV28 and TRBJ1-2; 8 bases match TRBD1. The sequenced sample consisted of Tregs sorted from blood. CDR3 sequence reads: CASNPRTGRYGYTF. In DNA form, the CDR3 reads TGTGCCAGCAATCCAAGGACAGGGAGGTATGGCTACACCTTC.